This T cell receptor (beta chain) is from a study of blood T cells in healthy people across ages. Study findings and constraints: The study found more naive CD4+ cells and higher diversity in long-lived than aged donors. Age advanced and TCR beta diversity per million T cells fell, roughly linearly.

Germline V gene data show CDR1 as MNHEY and CDR2 as SVGEGT. The CDR3 is 15 amino acids. V lost 6 bases to trimming and J lost 1 base; unmatched junction nucleotides: 8. PCR was performed a second time for about 7 to 12 cycles using a sample-barcoded 5' primer and a J-beta primer mix. TCRdb re-analysed the 5' RACE reads in MiXCR, keeping a single row per CDR3 protein. The sample lists about 690,000 distinct CDR3 sequences, roughly 41% occurring once. There are many counts of this clonotype. Its antigen is still unknown. The source is an elderly man in good health. The sequenced sample consisted of blood. The rearrangement links TRBV6-2 or TRBV6-3 to TRBJ2-7, with 8 nucleotides matching TRBD1. The CDR3 loop reads CASSVRDRRSYEQYF. The CDR3 bases are TGTGCCAGCAGCGTCCGGGACAGGAGGTCCTACGAGCAGTACTTC.